This paragraph reports one TCR beta chain. Clones were read by immunoSEQ multiplex PCR, and TCRdb kept only the in-frame ones, dropping some. The sample has about 76,000 clones; under 95% are singletons. Per the germline V gene, CDR1 is LNHDA and CDR2 is SQIVND (reference sequence). This CDR3 has 14 residues. V was pared by 2 bases and J by 4 bases, with 11 bases between. The sample is drawn from a study of blood T cell repertoires in COVID-19. Study in general: Sample material is recorded as cDNA or gDNA derived from T cells, B-cell-depleted T cells, or PBMCs.

Source material: peripheral blood. The clonotype was recovered from a human donor in a cohort sampled during active COVID-19. V and J are TRBV19 and TRBJ1-2; unclear D gene. The CDR3 here is CASSIRPGGYGYTF. The CDR3 nucleotides are TGTGCCAGTAGTATAAGGCCAGGTGGCTATGGCTACACCTTC.